These 27 T cell receptor beta chains came from one sample sequenced in a study of CD8+CD57+ T cells in acquired aplastic anemia. TCR beta VDJ and CDR3 profiling used genomic DNA as template. TCRdb recomputed calls from the reads with MiXCR, one row per CDR3 protein. The sample lists around 200,000 distinct CDR3 sequences; about half were seen once. Sequencing was done on a sample of sorted CD4+, CD8+, or CD8+CD57+ T cells (not recorded which) from PBMCs. These TCRs come from a human donor in good health, serving as a control.

This clonotype was picked up a small number of times. The chain couples TRBV6-2 or TRBV6-3 to TRBJ2-2; TRBD1 matches 7 bases. Losses at the gene ends were 10 bases for V and 2 bases for J; bases not matched to a gene: 7. The V gene's germline CDR1 is MNHEY and CDR2 SVGEGT. CDR3 length equals 14 residues. The CDR3 is CAISRQGNTGELFF. The CDR3 DNA reads as TGTGCCATCTCCCGACAGGGTAACACCGGGGAGCTGTTTTTT.

The V and J genes are TRBV2 and TRBJ1-6; D is perhaps TRBD1 (5 bases). The V and J ends lost 3 bases and 9 bases respectively, with 9 bases between them. Germline V gives CDR1 SNHLY, CDR2 FYNNEI. The CDR3 loop spans 13 amino acids. The CDR3 protein is CASSDPGLSPLHF. The CDR3 DNA reads as TGTGCCAGCAGTGATCCAGGGCTTTCACCCCTCCACTTT.

The J gene is TRBJ1-6, the V gene TRBV12-3 or TRBV12-4, with D unclear. The CDR3 covers 15 residues. Trimming pared 5 bases from V and 0 bases from J, leaving 8 bases between. The CDR3 spells CASSAAASYNSPLHF. The CDR3 DNA is TGTGCCAGCAGTGCTGCCGCCTCCTATAATTCACCCCTCCACTTT.

This clonotype was found once. J is TRBJ2-7 and V is TRBV15; a weak D match, TRBD2 (6 bases). Germline CDR1 and CDR2: LNHNV and YYDKDF (reference sequence). The V and J ends lost 5 bases and 2 bases respectively, with 19 bases between them. The CDR3 consists of 16 residues. The CDR3 DNA reads as TGTGCCACCAGCGGTGGCGGGACCCCTCTCCCCTACGAGCAGTACTTC. Translation: CATSGGGTPLPYEQYF.

This clonotype has ten or more counts. The rearrangement uses TRBV29-1 and TRBJ1-3, with TRBD1 as a possible D gene (6 bases). Per the germline V gene, CDR1 is SQVTM and CDR2 is ANQGSEA. V shed 2 bases and J shed 4 bases, with 12 bases lying between them. The CDR3 runs 14 residues. CDR3 DNA: TGCAGCGTTGAAAGAGGCAGGGGAGGAAACACCATATATTTT. Protein: CSVERGRGGNTIYF.

The V and J genes are TRBV2 and TRBJ1-2, with 7 bases aligning to TRBD1. The CDR3 sequence is 12 residues long. J gave up 7 bases and V 2 bases, and 1 base lay outside the gene matches. Looked up from germline, CDR1 is SNHLY and CDR2 is FYNNEI. As DNA, the CDR3 is TGTGCCAGCAGTGAATCAGGGGGTGGCTACACCTTC. This encodes CASSESGGGYTF.

On this clonotype: The junction shows a germline mismatch at one end, possibly a read error. The gene calls are TRBV18 and TRBJ1-4; D not certain. The CDR3 is made up of 16 amino acids. Germline CDR1 reads KGHSH; CDR2 reads LQKENI. CDR3 loop: CASSHGSLSSNGKLFF. CDR3 nucleotide sequence: TGTGCCAGCTCACATGGAAGTCTGTCGTCAAATGGAAAACTGTTTTTT.

Many counts were recorded for this clonotype. V gene TRBV20-1 combines with J gene TRBJ1-1; D uncertain. Germline V lookup: CDR1 DFQATT, CDR2 SNEGSKA (reference sequence). V was shortened by 4 bases and J by 1 base, with 4 bases between the two germline ends. This CDR3 region has 11 residues. CDR3: CSATSNTEAFF. Here the CDR3 DNA reads TGCAGTGCTACGTCGAACACTGAAGCTTTCTTT.

V is TRBV5-1 and J is TRBJ2-2, with 7 nucleotides matching TRBD2. Germline CDR1 reads SGHRS; CDR2 reads YFSETQ. J was trimmed by 4 bases and V by 5 bases; bases with no gene match: 5. There are 14 residues in the CDR3. The chain's CDR3 is CASRFTGGTGELFF. The DNA of the CDR3 is TGCGCCAGCAGGTTTACGGGGGGCACCGGGGAGCTGTTTTTT. The entire variable domain, with the rest obtained from reference TRBV5-1 and TRBJ2-2, is as follows: KAGVTQTPRYLIKTRGQQVTLSCSPISGHRSVSWYQQTPGQGLQFLFEYFSETQRNKGNFPGRFSGRQFSNSRSEMNVSTLELGDSALYLCASRFTGGTGELFFGEGSRLTVL.

V usage is TRBV27 and J usage is TRBJ2-4, with unresolved D. V was pared by 5 bases and J by 1 base, with 12 bases between. CDR1 is MNHEY and CDR2 is SMNVEV in the germline V gene (reference sequence). CDR3 length equals 15 residues. CDR3 protein: CASSPGPIAKNIQYF. The CDR3 DNA reads as TGTGCCAGCAGTCCCGGACCGATTGCCAAAAACATTCAGTACTTC.

This clonotype was detected a few times. The CDR3 DNA reads as TGTGCCACCAGGACAGGGGGGATCAAAGAGCAGTACTTC. Its protein is CATRTGGIKEQYF. This sequence joins TRBV2 and TRBJ2-7; 10 bases map to TRBD1. The V gene's germline CDR1 is SNHLY and CDR2 FYNNEI. This CDR3 spans 13 amino acids. J was trimmed by 7 bases and V by 10 bases; bases with no gene match: 10. The whole variable domain, filled in from reference TRBV2 and TRBJ2-7, reads EPEVTQTPSHQVTQMGQEVILRCVPISNHLYFYWYRQILGQKVEFLVSFYNNEISEKSEIFDDQFSVERPDGSNFTLKIRSTKLEDSAMYFCATRTGGIKEQYFGPGTRLTVT.

This chain links TRBV7-3 with TRBJ2-7, with D perhaps TRBD2 (5 bases). V gave up 1 base and J gave up 5 bases, with 6 bases separating them. Per germline, CDR1 SGHTA and CDR2 FQGTGA. This CDR3 comprises 12 residues. The CDR3 nucleotides are TGTGCCAGCAGCTTAAACGGGGACGAGCAGTACTTC. Its protein is CASSLNGDEQYF.

V usage is TRBV20-1 and J usage is TRBJ1-5; 7 positions agree with TRBD1. Trimming removed 3 bases from V and 4 bases from J; junction bases left unmatched: 3. Per the germline V gene, CDR1 is DFQATT and CDR2 is SNEGSKA (reference sequence). The CDR3 contains 13 residues. CDR3 sequence: CSASPTGNQPQHF. The DNA for the CDR3 is TGCAGTGCTAGTCCGACAGGGAATCAGCCCCAGCATTTT.

Remarks on this clonotype: One end of the junction is discordant with germline, which a read error may explain. This chain uses TRBV12-3 or TRBV12-4 with TRBJ1-2; no reliable D call. The CDR3 has 14 amino acids. The chain's CDR3 is CASSPRETLYGHTF. CDR3 DNA: TGTGCCAGCAGCCCCCGGGAAACTCTCTATGGCCACACCTTC.

This clonotype has a count of ten or more. This sequence joins TRBV7-8 and TRBJ1-5; D unclear. In germline, CDR1 is SGHVS, CDR2 FQNEAQ. Trimming shortened V by 0 bases and J by 1 base, and 7 bases separated the two germline ends. The CDR3 sequence is 15 residues long. CDR3 coding DNA: TGTGCCAGCAGCTTAGCTCCGGACAGCAATCAGCCCCAGCATTTT. Protein product: CASSLAPDSNQPQHF.

This clonotype was seen once. The CDR3 bases are TGTGCCACCAGCAGAAATTCGGGACAGTCAAGCTCCTATAATTCACCCCTCCACTTT. It encodes CATSRNSGQSSSYNSPLHF. The V and J genes are TRBV15 and TRBJ1-6; 7 nucleotides agree with TRBD1. With V trimmed by 2 bases and J by 0 bases, 10 bases remained unmatched. The V gene's germline CDR1 is LNHNV and CDR2 YYDKDF (reference sequence). The CDR3 contains 19 residues.

The chain couples TRBV2 to TRBJ1-1, with D possibly TRBD1 on 6 matching bases. In germline, CDR1 is SNHLY, CDR2 FYNNEI. V was shortened by 9 bases and J by 4 bases, with 15 bases between the two germline ends. This CDR3 has 13 residues. This chain's CDR3 is CARLQGRSTEAFF. The DNA for the CDR3 is TGTGCCAGACTACAGGGTAGATCCACTGAAGCTTTCTTT.

The V and J genes are TRBV7-9 and TRBJ2-7; 8 nucleotides match TRBD1. CDR1 SEHNR and CDR2 FQNEAQ come from the germline V gene (reference sequence). This CDR3 region has 11 residues. The V segment lost 5 bases and the J segment 9 bases; nucleotides outside the gene matches: 3. Written as DNA, the CDR3 is TGTGCCAGCAGCCAAGACAGGGGGCAGTACTTC. Translating it yields CASSQDRGQYF.

The chain employs TRBV10-3 and TRBJ2-2; D ambiguous. Germline V gene sequence: CDR1 ENHRY, CDR2 SYGVKD. The CDR3 extends over 12 amino acids. V gave up 3 bases and J gave up 9 bases, with 8 bases separating them. Here the CDR3 DNA reads TGTGCCATCAGTGACCCGAACCGGGAGCTGTTTTTT. Its translation: CAISDPNRELFF.

This clonotype was seen at least ten times. A much more abundant neighbour one base away suggests this may be a read error. The chain employs TRBV10-3 and TRBJ1-2, with no clear D. The CDR3 is 13 amino acids. CDR1 is ENHRY, CDR2 SYGVKD, per germline. DNA of the CDR3: TGTGCCATCAGTGGCGGAGAAAGATATGGCCACACCTTC. It translates to CAISGGERYGHTF.

This clonotype was seen many times. This rearrangement joins TRBV11-1 to TRBJ1-1, with 11 bases fitting TRBD1. The CDR3 spans 15 residues. V dropped 8 bases and J dropped 4; count of bases not matched to a gene: 9. Germline lookup yields CDR1 SGHAT and CDR2 FQDESV (reference sequence). CDR3 sequence reads: CASAKSGTGGTEAFF. CDR3 DNA sequence: TGTGCCAGCGCAAAATCCGGGACAGGGGGCACTGAAGCTTTCTTT.

This clonotype occurred many times. The rearrangement links TRBV19 to TRBJ2-7; TRBD2 might be the D (5 bases). The germline CDR1 and CDR2 sequences are LNHDA and SQIVND (reference sequence). The CDR3 consists of 13 residues. Trimming shortened V by 4 bases and J by 2 bases, and 9 bases separated the two germline ends. The CDR3 nucleotides read TGTGCCAGTAGTAGGCACGGGACCTACGAGCAGTACTTC. This gives the protein CASSRHGTYEQYF.

Note on this clonotype: Given the absence of the conserved phenylalanine or tryptophan at the CDR3 end, a read error is likely. No DNA is shown, since the ends of the CDR3 on it are uncertain; the CDR3 is the one TCRdb lists. The rearrangement uses TRBV9 and TRBJ1-5. The germline V gene encodes CDR1 SGDLS and CDR2 YYNGEE. The CDR3 has 8 residues if both end residues are counted. The chain's CDR3 is CASSVGFQ.

In the case of this clonotype: Compared with germline, one end of the junction differs, possibly owing to a read error. The chain carries TRBV7-2 and TRBJ2-6; D call uncertain. Germline V gene sequence: CDR1 SGHTA, CDR2 FQGNSA. This CDR3 contains 12 residues. This CDR3 is CASSLGDNVLTF. The CDR3 DNA reads TGTGCCAGCAGCTTAGGGGACAACGTCCTGACTTTC.

The chain couples TRBV12-3 or TRBV12-4 to TRBJ2-7, with 9 bases matching TRBD1. The CDR3 has 16 residues. J was trimmed by 3 bases and V by 4 bases; bases with no gene match: 10. Written as DNA, the CDR3 is TGTGCCAGCAGTTCCTACAGGGGGCTAGGGGGCTACGAGCAGTACTTC. Its protein is CASSSYRGLGGYEQYF.

For this clonotype: A read error may be the cause here, since a much bigger clone is one base away. The V gene is TRBV3-1, the J gene TRBJ2-3; D unclear. The CDR3 has 14 amino acids. CDR1 and CDR2 from the germline V gene are LGHDT and YNNKEL (reference sequence). Between the trimmed V and J ends, which lost 4 bases and 4 bases, there was a span of 12 bases. DNA for the CDR3: TGTGCCAGCAGCCTGAGACGCGAGTCAGATACGCAGTATTTT. Its protein is CASSLRRESDTQYF.

This clonotype was counted ten times or more. The junction departs from the called germline gene at one end, perhaps through a read error. V usage is TRBV27 and J usage is TRBJ2-1, with TRBD2 identical over 13 bases. This CDR3 has 13 residues. Per germline, CDR1 MNHEY and CDR2 SMNVEV (reference sequence). CDR3 amino acids: CASRQGLAGSLSF. The CDR3 nucleotides read TGTGCCAGCAGACAGGGACTAGCGGGAAGTCTGTCCTTC.